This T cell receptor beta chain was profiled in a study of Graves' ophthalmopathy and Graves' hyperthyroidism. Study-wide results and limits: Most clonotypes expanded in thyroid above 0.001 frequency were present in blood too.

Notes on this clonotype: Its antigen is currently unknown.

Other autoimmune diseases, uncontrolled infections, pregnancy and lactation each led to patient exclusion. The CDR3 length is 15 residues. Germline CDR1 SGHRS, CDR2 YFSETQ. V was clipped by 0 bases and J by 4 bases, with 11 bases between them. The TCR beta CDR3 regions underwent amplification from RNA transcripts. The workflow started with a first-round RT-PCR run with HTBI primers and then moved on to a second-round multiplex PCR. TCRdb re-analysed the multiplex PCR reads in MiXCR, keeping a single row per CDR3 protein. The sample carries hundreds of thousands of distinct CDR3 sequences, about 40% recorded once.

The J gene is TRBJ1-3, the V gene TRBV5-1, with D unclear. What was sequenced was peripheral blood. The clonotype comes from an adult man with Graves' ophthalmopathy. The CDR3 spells CASSLEGSAGNTIYF. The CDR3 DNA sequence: TGCGCCAGCAGCTTGGAGGGCAGTGCAGGAAACACCATATATTTT.